The source of this T cell receptor (beta chain) is a study of T cell clonality in common variable immunodeficiency. The study's findings and limits: Fewer deletions and N-nucleotide insertions were reportedly seen in common variable immunodeficiency TCR beta sequences. Fewer TCRbeta clones were shared among CVID subjects than controls.

Note on this clone: Its antigen remains unknown. The DNA ends 3 residues before the CDR3 does, and the rest of the CDR3 is filled in from the germline J gene.

Equal genomic DNA amounts from CVID and control samples were sequenced. Here immunoSEQ multiplex PCR was the method, and the copy in TCRdb shows in-frame clones only, minus some. Observed in the sample are under 35,000 clones, none of them singletons. The germline CDR1 and CDR2 sequences are KGHSH and LQKENI. V lost 6 bases and J 2 bases, leaving 19 bases between the germline ends. The CDR3 spans 16 residues. Blood came from CVID subjects not ill and not taking immunomodulatory or immunosuppressive medication. The rearrangement joins TRBV18 to TRBJ1-2; perhaps TRBD1 as D (6 bases). What was sequenced was peripheral blood mononuclear cells. This receptor was taken from a human donor with common variable immunodeficiency. The CDR3 bases that were read are TGTGCCAGCTCCCTTGGGACACCCTCAACAAACTATGGC. Residues: CASSLGTPSTNYG. From start to end, the CDR3 is CASSLGTPSTNYGYTF.